This T cell receptor (beta chain) derives from a study of blood T cell repertoires in COVID-19. For the study at large: There were acute and convalescent COVID-19 samples, and they came from the United States, Italy and Spain. In each case, the material was cDNA or gDNA derived from T cells, B-cell-depleted T cells, or PBMCs.

In the original analysis: Reference gene primers were amplified, and this amplification served to estimate nucleated cell counts. Profiled with immunoSEQ multiplex PCR; TCRdb holds only in-frame clones, not every one. The V and J calls and clone size were taken over from that table, and D and trimming were inferred from the DNA. This table has approximately 300,000 clones, nearly 90% appearing once. The CDR3 sequence is 15 residues long. CDR1 DFQATT and CDR2 SNEGSKA come from the germline V gene (reference sequence). V was pared by 3 bases and J by 0 bases, with 12 bases between. The receptor comes from a woman under 40 with COVID-19, enrolled during active disease. The chain uses TRBV20-1 and TRBJ1-5, with a tentative D call TRBD1 (5 bases). The sample was peripheral blood. This CDR3 is CSASMGQPSNQPQHF. The DNA for the CDR3 is TGCAGTGCTAGTATGGGGCAACCTAGCAATCAGCCCCAGCATTTT.